The 25 T cell receptor beta chains given below trace back to one sample, sequenced in a study of blood T cells in healthy people across ages. Sample-barcoded 5' priming and a J-beta primer mix drove a second PCR of about 7 to 11 cycles. One entry per CDR3 protein results from TCRdb running MiXCR on the 5' RACE reads. The table lists about 1.7 million distinct CDR3 sequences, approximately 30% of them singletons. The sequenced sample was blood. These receptors all come from a woman in her thirties in good health.

Ten or more counts support this clonotype. The chain is built from TRBV9 and TRBJ2-6, with D maybe TRBD1 (5 bases). This CDR3 region has 20 residues. The V gene's germline CDR1 is SGDLS and CDR2 YYNGEE. Trimming left V 0 bases short and J 0 bases short, with 19 bases between. The CDR3 is CASSVVDSRSFFSGANVLTF. The CDR3 DNA reads as TGTGCCAGCAGCGTAGTCGACAGCCGATCATTTTTCTCTGGGGCCAACGTCCTGACTTTC.

Ten or more counts support this clonotype. The chain has TRBV5-1 and TRBJ1-2; tentative D call: TRBD1 (6 bases). The V gene lost 0 bases and the J gene lost 6 bases, with 9 bases spanning the gap. Germline CDR1 SGHRS, CDR2 YFSETQ. The CDR3 is 13 residues long. The CDR3 DNA sequence: TGCGCCAGCAGCTTGGAAGGGGGGGATGGCTACACCTTC. It codes for CASSLEGGDGYTF.

This clonotype was seen more than once but under ten times. This chain links TRBV5-1 with TRBJ2-1; 8 nucleotides align to TRBD2. The germline CDR1 and CDR2 sequences are SGHRS and YFSETQ. The V gene end was trimmed by 4 bases and the J gene end by 0 bases; junction bases not matched to a gene: 6. The CDR3 has 16 amino acids. CDR3 loop: CASSPIGTSSYNEQFF. CDR3 sequence (DNA): TGCGCCAGCAGCCCTATAGGGACTAGCTCCTACAATGAGCAGTTCTTC.

There are many counts of this clonotype. The chain employs TRBV7-3 and TRBJ1-2; possible D gene TRBD1, 5 bases. The CDR3 totals 11 residues. The germline gives CDR1 SGHTA, CDR2 FQGTGA. The ends were cut back, 3 bases at V and 10 bases at J, with 9 bases in the middle. CDR3 loop: CASSFGGDYTF. CDR3 in DNA: TGTGCCAGCAGCTTTGGGGGTGACTACACCTTC.

The chain employs TRBV12-3 or TRBV12-4 and TRBJ2-7; TRBD2 matches at 8 bases. The V gene end was trimmed by 2 bases and the J gene end by 6 bases; junction bases not matched to a gene: 12. The CDR3 runs 16 residues. This chain's CDR3 is CASSLWSGGGSGEQYF. CDR3 nucleotide sequence: TGTGCCAGCAGTTTATGGAGCGGGGGAGGATCGGGCGAGCAGTACTTC.

This clonotype was picked up a small number of times. V and J are TRBV5-1 and TRBJ2-3, with 10 nucleotides matching TRBD1. Germline V lookup: CDR1 SGHRS, CDR2 YFSETQ. The CDR3 runs 13 residues. Losses at the gene ends were 8 bases for V and 3 bases for J; bases not matched to a gene: 3. For the CDR3, the DNA is TGCGCCAGACGGGACAGGGGTACAGATACGCAGTATTTT. It yields the protein CARRDRGTDTQYF.

The rearrangement uses TRBV6-5 and TRBJ2-5, with 8 bases fitting TRBD2. The CDR3 extends over 16 amino acids. From germline, CDR1 is MNHEY and CDR2 SVGAGI. The ends lost 2 bases at V and 11 bases at J; junction bases unmatched: 16. The CDR3 nucleotides are TGTGCCAGCAGTTACCCCGGGGCTAGCGGGTACAATGAGCAGTACTTC. It yields the protein CASSYPGASGYNEQYF.

The chain recombines TRBV28 with TRBJ1-4; D gene ambiguous. Trimming stripped 3 bases from V and 6 bases from J, with 8 bases between. Germline-derived CDR1 and CDR2 are MDHEN and SYDVKM. CDR3 length equals 13 residues. The CDR3: CASSLTRDEKLFF. The CDR3 DNA reads as TGTGCCAGCAGTTTGACAAGGGATGAAAAACTGTTTTTT.

This clonotype has just a few counts. A read error may account for a junction end that differs from germline. V usage is TRBV28 and J usage is TRBJ2-6; D is uncertain. The CDR3 totals 15 residues. CDR1 and CDR2 from the germline V gene are MDHEN and SYDVKM. The DNA for the CDR3 is TGTGCCGGCAGTTTCAGTGGCTCTGGGGCCAACGTCCTGACTTTC. The encoded protein is CAGSFSGSGANVLTF.

This clonotype came up a few times. The V and J genes are TRBV29-1 and TRBJ1-1; TRBD1 matches at 8 bases. The CDR3 sequence is 16 residues long. With 2 bases clipped from V and 5 bases from J, the junction kept 13 bases outside the gene matches. Germline loops: CDR1 SQVTM, CDR2 ANQGSEA. The CDR3 is CSVESHGRGPDTEAFF. The CDR3 DNA is TGCAGCGTTGAATCCCATGGCAGGGGGCCTGATACTGAAGCTTTCTTT.

The V call is TRBV2, the J call TRBJ1-1; D call uncertain. The CDR3 consists of 14 residues. The V and J ends lost 6 bases and 0 bases respectively, with 11 bases between them. Germline V lookup: CDR1 SNHLY, CDR2 FYNNEI. DNA for the CDR3: TGTGCCAGCAGGAAGAGCTTTATGAACACTGAAGCTTTCTTT. This sequence encodes CASRKSFMNTEAFF.

This clonotype was found many times. This chain joins TRBV12-3 or TRBV12-4 and TRBJ2-7, with D perhaps being TRBD1 or TRBD2 (6 bases each). This CDR3 is 15 amino acids long. Trimming shortened V by 3 bases and J by 5 bases, and 17 bases separated the two germline ends. In nucleotides, the CDR3 is TGTGCCAGCAGTTTTAATTGGGGGGCCAAAAACGAGCAGTACTTC. As protein: CASSFNWGAKNEQYF.

Many counts were recorded for this clonotype. The genes are TRBV20-1 and TRBJ2-1, with D maybe TRBD1 (5 bases). The CDR3 covers 11 residues. V was shortened by 5 bases and J by 6 bases, with 8 bases between the two germline ends. In germline, CDR1 is DFQATT, CDR2 SNEGSKA (reference sequence). The CDR3 DNA is TGCAGTGCTTCTAGGGGCAATGAGCAGTTCTTC. Translation gives CSASRGNEQFF.

V usage is TRBV7-2 and J usage is TRBJ1-4; TRBD1 agrees at 9 bases. The CDR3 runs to 14 residues. The germline CDR1 and CDR2 sequences are SGHTA and FQGNSA. Trimming removed 5 bases from V and 8 bases from J; junction bases left unmatched: 6. The DNA of the CDR3 is TGTGCCAGCAGCATTAACAGGGGGCTGGAAAAACTGTTTTTT. It specifies CASSINRGLEKLFF.

The chain recombines TRBV12-3 or TRBV12-4 with TRBJ2-7; weak D call: TRBD2 (6 bases). V lost 5 bases and J 4 bases, leaving 18 bases between the germline ends. The CDR3 runs to 15 residues. CDR3 amino acids: CASSVGGAGAYEQYF. The CDR3 nucleotides read TGTGCCAGCAGTGTAGGAGGGGCAGGAGCTTACGAGCAGTACTTC.

The rearrangement links TRBV12-3 or TRBV12-4 to TRBJ2-7; no reliable D call. The last part of the DNA fits TRBJ2-5 better; the J call may be wrong. The CDR3 sequence is 13 residues long. The CDR3 is CASSLGPRGTQYF. The DNA of the CDR3 is TGTGCCAGCAGTTTAGGACCCAGAGGGACCCAGTACTTC.

The J gene is TRBJ2-1, the V gene TRBV6-1, with TRBD1 matching over 9 bases. This CDR3 is built from 16 residues. Germline V gives CDR1 MNHNS, CDR2 SASEGT. Unmatched junction bases numbered 13, after V lost 6 bases and J lost 7 bases. The CDR3 region has the DNA TGTGCCAGCAGGGGACCGGGACAGGGAGGTTTGAATGAGCAGTTCTTC. The encoded protein is CASRGPGQGGLNEQFF.

The CDR3 loop is CASSQLGNSYEQYF. In nucleotides, the CDR3 is TGTGCCAGCAGCCAACTGGGAAATTCCTACGAGCAGTACTTC. The gene calls are TRBV3-1 and TRBJ2-5; D is unclear. The J call may be wrong; the DNA end is better matched by TRBJ2-7. This CDR3 is built from 14 residues. CDR1 LGHDT and CDR2 YNNKEL come from the germline V gene (reference sequence).

This clonotype has just one count. This sequence may be a read error, since a much larger clone differs from it by one base. The chain joins TRBV29-1 to TRBJ2-5; D possibly corresponds to TRBD2 (6 bases). The ends were cut back, 3 bases at V and 6 bases at J, with 8 bases in the middle. Looked up from germline, CDR1 is SQVTM and CDR2 is ANQGSEA. The CDR3 is made up of 11 amino acids. The CDR3 DNA reads TGCAGCGTTGATGCGGGACAGACCCAGTACTTC. As protein: CSVDAGQTQYF.

In regard to this clonotype: Given a much more abundant clone one base away, this may be a read error. The rearrangement links TRBV7-6 to TRBJ2-1; D perhaps matches TRBD2 (5 bases). The CDR3 sequence is 16 residues long. CDR1 SGHVS and CDR2 FNYEAQ come from the germline V gene. The CDR3 reads CAGSFTPKGRDNEQFF. CDR3 sequence (DNA): TGTGCCGGCAGCTTTACCCCTAAAGGGAGAGACAATGAGCAGTTCTTC.

The chain is built from TRBV6-1 and TRBJ1-2, with D tentatively TRBD1 (6 bases). CDR3 length: 13 amino acids. CDR1 is MNHNS, CDR2 SASEGT, per germline. Trimming pared 1 base from V and 4 bases from J, leaving 7 bases between. CDR3 sequence (DNA): TGTGCCAGCAGTGAAGTGGGGGCCTATGGCTACACCTTC. Translating it yields CASSEVGAYGYTF.

Only a few counts were recorded for this clonotype. The chain employs TRBV29-1 and TRBJ1-1; D is perhaps TRBD1 (5 bases). CDR1 SQVTM and CDR2 ANQGSEA come from the germline V gene. CDR3 length equals 12 residues. Trimming stripped 7 bases from V and 6 bases from J, with 15 bases between. The CDR3 DNA sequence: TGCAGCGGGGGCCCTCAGGGCTCTGAAGCTTTCTTT. Protein: CSGGPQGSEAFF. Full variable domain (rest looked up from reference TRBV29-1 and TRBJ1-1): SAVISQKPSRDICQRGTSLTIQCQVDSQVTMMFWYRQQPGQSLTLIATANQGSEATYESGFVIDKFPISRPNLTFSTLTVSNMSPEDSSIYLCSGGPQGSEAFFGQGTRLTVV.

The CDR3 here is CASSLGPGINTEAFF. The DNA of the CDR3 is TGTGCCAGCAGCTTAGGTCCAGGGATAAACACTGAAGCTTTCTTT. This rearrangement joins TRBV7-9 to TRBJ1-1; perhaps TRBD1 as D (5 bases). The V end lost 1 base, the J end lost 2 bases, and 11 bases lay between the germline ends. The CDR3 is made up of 15 amino acids. CDR1 is SEHNR and CDR2 is FQNEAQ in the germline V gene (reference sequence).

This clonotype was recorded many times. The rearrangement links TRBV4-3 to TRBJ2-7, with D tentatively TRBD1 (5 bases). Between the trimmed V and J ends, which lost 0 bases and 2 bases, there was a span of 8 bases. CDR1 and CDR2 (germline): LGHNA, YSLEER. The CDR3 length is 14 residues. CDR3 residues: CASSQDLRAYEQYF. CDR3 coding DNA: TGCGCCAGCAGCCAAGATCTCAGGGCCTACGAGCAGTACTTC.

This clonotype appeared once. The chain has TRBV7-9 and TRBJ2-7, with TRBD1 matching over 7 bases. The V gene's germline CDR1 is SEHNR and CDR2 FQNEAQ (reference sequence). The CDR3 sequence is 14 residues long. V was clipped by 1 base and J by 6 bases; unmatched bases: 6. The CDR3 here is CASSLVQGYCEQYF. The CDR3 bases are TGTGCCAGCAGCTTAGTACAGGGGTACTGCGAGCAGTACTTC.